Presented here are 24 T cell receptor beta chains from one specimen sequenced in a study of blood T cell repertoires in COVID-19 (TCRdb year 2020). The library came from the immunoSEQ multiplex PCR assay. The source is immuneACCESS, and TCRdb retained only in-frame sequences with V and J called. Part of the clones is not carried over; for the studies checked, unresolved V genes explain less than half of this, and the remainder is unexplained. The sample table records some 250,000 clones; just under 85% of these occur just once. Together, the top ten hold about 9.5% of the sample. Specimen: peripheral blood. The source is a woman older than 75 with acute or convalescent COVID-19.

V gene TRBV6-6 combines with J gene TRBJ2-5; 10 nucleotides match TRBD2. CDR1 and CDR2 from the germline V gene are MNHNY and SVGAGI (reference sequence). The CDR3 is 19 amino acids. V lost 6 bases and J lost 0; bases outside the gene matches: 16. CDR3 residues: CASSSVWLAGGPYQETQYF. In DNA, the CDR3 is TGTGCCAGCAGCTCGGTCTGGTTAGCGGGGGGCCCATACCAAGAGACCCAGTACTTC.

V and J are TRBV5-1 and TRBJ2-5, with D possibly matching TRBD2 (6 bases). The CDR3 length is 13 residues. V was clipped by 4 bases and J by 4 bases, with 11 bases between them. Germline V gene lookup returns CDR1 SGHRS and CDR2 YFSETQ. This chain's CDR3 is CASSARRAETQYF. CDR3 nucleotides: TGCGCCAGCAGCGCACGGAGGGCAGAGACCCAGTACTTC.

V and J are TRBV7-3 and TRBJ2-1, with D maybe TRBD2 (5 bases). The V gene's germline CDR1 is SGHTA and CDR2 FQGTGA. This CDR3 spans 13 amino acids. V was pared by 2 bases and J by 8 bases, with 10 bases between. The chain's CDR3 is CASSLVGSDEQFF. The CDR3 DNA follows: TGTGCCAGCAGCTTAGTAGGGAGCGATGAGCAGTTCTTC.

The V gene is TRBV27, the J gene TRBJ2-6, with D perhaps TRBD1 (5 bases). This CDR3 has 17 residues. V lost 5 bases and J lost 0, with 14 bases in between. CDR1 and CDR2 (germline): MNHEY, SMNVEV (reference sequence). Here the CDR3 DNA reads TGTGCCAGCAGTCCGTCGACAGATAGCTCTGGGGCCAACGTCCTGACTTTC. Protein product: CASSPSTDSSGANVLTF.

The chain recombines TRBV29-1 with TRBJ1-1; 8 bases align to TRBD1. The germline gives CDR1 SQVTM, CDR2 ANQGSEA. This CDR3 has 14 residues. The CDR3: CSLRGGQGNTEAFF. CDR3 in DNA: TGCAGTCTTAGGGGCGGACAGGGGAACACTGAAGCTTTCTTT.

The rearrangement links TRBV5-5 to TRBJ2-2; 15 bases fit TRBD2. Germline V gives CDR1 SGHKS, CDR2 YYEKEE (reference sequence). The CDR3 runs 18 residues. J gave up 5 bases and V 3 bases, and 8 bases lay outside the gene matches. The CDR3 loop is CASSSRTSGGAGTGELFF. The CDR3 DNA is TGTGCCAGCAGCTCGCGGACTAGCGGGGGGGCCGGGACCGGGGAGCTGTTTTTT.

This sequence joins TRBV7-5 and TRBJ1-2. TRBV7-5 is recorded as a pseudogene. The CDR3 is 16 amino acids. CDR3 sequence: CARSLERSGRGYGYTF. As DNA, the CDR3 is TGTGCCAGAAGCTTAGAGCGTAGTGGCAGAGGCTATGGCTACACCTTC.

The chain uses TRBV7-2 and TRBJ2-7; possible D gene TRBD2, 5 bases. The CDR3 totals 13 residues. V was shortened by 5 bases and J by 4 bases, with 12 bases between the two germline ends. Germline CDR1 SGHTA, CDR2 FQGNSA. The CDR3 here is CASSVDRRYEQYF. In DNA, the CDR3 is TGTGCCAGCAGCGTTGATCGGAGGTACGAGCAGTACTTC.

The genes are TRBV7-9 and TRBJ1-1, with 7 positions matching TRBD1. Germline CDR1 SEHNR, CDR2 FQNEAQ (reference sequence). This CDR3 is 16 amino acids long. V lost 4 bases, J lost 1 base, and 9 bases stayed unmatched. CDR3 sequence: CASSSRGQAPNTEAFF. In DNA form, the CDR3 reads TGTGCCAGCAGCTCCCGCGGACAGGCGCCGAACACTGAAGCTTTCTTT.

The CDR3 loop is CASSGTGGKSYEQYF. The CDR3 DNA sequence: TGTGCCAGCAGCGGGACAGGGGGCAAATCCTACGAGCAGTACTTC. This chain connects TRBV25-1 to TRBJ2-7; 12 bases are a match to TRBD1. Trimming took 6 bases from V and 1 from J; bases not matched to a gene: 4. The CDR3 consists of 15 residues. CDR1 is MGHDK, CDR2 SYGVNS, per germline.

CDR3 DNA sequence: TGCAGCGTGGCTCTCGGGCAGGGGGCATTAGGCTACACCTTC. This codes for CSVALGQGALGYTF. V usage is TRBV29-1 and J usage is TRBJ1-2; the match to TRBD1 covers 8 bases. The CDR3 covers 14 residues. Unmatched junction bases numbered 14, after V lost 6 bases and J lost 8 bases. Germline V gene data show CDR1 as SQVTM and CDR2 as ANQGSEA.

This clone has only a few counts. The CDR3 DNA reads TGTGCCAGCACCGTGACAGGGGCGGACGAGCAGTACTTC. Translating it yields CASTVTGADEQYF. The rearrangement joins TRBV5-4 to TRBJ2-7; TRBD1 aligns across 8 bases. Germline V CDR1 and CDR2: SGHNT, YYREEE (reference sequence). The length of the CDR3 is 13 residues. Trimming at V came to 6 bases and at J to 5 bases, leaving 7 bases not matched to a gene.

The chain recombines TRBV7-2 with TRBJ2-1; TRBD2 might be the D (6 bases). Deletions cut 2 bases from V and 3 bases from J, with 11 bases between. Germline-derived CDR1 and CDR2 are SGHTA and FQGNSA. This CDR3 region has 15 residues. The CDR3 is CASSLLRGSYNEQFF. The DNA for the CDR3 is TGTGCCAGCAGCTTACTTCGGGGGAGCTACAATGAGCAGTTCTTC. Full variable domain (outside the CDR3, taken from reference TRBV7-2 and TRBJ2-1): GAGVSQSPSNKVTEKGKDVELRCDPISGHTALYWYRQSLGQGLEFLIYFQGNSAPDKSGLPSDRFSAERTGGSVSTLTIQRTQQEDSAVYLCASSLLRGSYNEQFFGPGTRLTVL.

This chain links TRBV28 with TRBJ1-2; D is perhaps TRBD1 (6 bases). Germline V gene lookup returns CDR1 MDHEN and CDR2 SYDVKM. The ends were cut back, 3 bases at V and 7 bases at J, with 12 bases in the middle. The CDR3 length is 13 residues. As DNA, the CDR3 is TGTGCCAGCAGTTTCAACAGGGTCTTTGGCTACACCTTC. Protein product: CASSFNRVFGYTF.

The V gene is TRBV2, the J gene TRBJ1-5; 8 bases are shared with TRBD1. Germline CDR1 reads SNHLY; CDR2 reads FYNNEI. V lost 6 bases and J lost 2; bases outside the gene matches: 6. This CDR3 is 15 amino acids long. CDR3 DNA sequence: TGTGCCAGCAGGGCACAGGGGGTAGGCAATCAGCCCCAGCATTTT. It is translated as CASRAQGVGNQPQHF.

This sequence joins TRBV6-5 and TRBJ1-2; TRBD1 matches at 11 bases. The CDR3 runs to 16 residues. The V gene's germline CDR1 is MNHEY and CDR2 SVGAGI. V was pared by 2 bases and J by 8 bases, with 10 bases of the junction left unmatched. The CDR3 nucleotides are TGTGCCAGCAGTTACCGTTTGGACAGGGGGCTGCACGGCTACACCTTC. Protein sequence: CASSYRLDRGLHGYTF.

This sequence joins TRBV3-1 (or the pseudogene TRBV3-2) and TRBJ1-2; TRBD1 agrees at 8 bases. The CDR3 length is 14 residues. V lost 4 bases and J lost 4; bases outside the gene matches: 5. The germline V gene has CDR1 LGHDT and CDR2 YNNKEL (reference sequence). The CDR3 nucleotides read TGTGCCAGCAGCCCCCGGACAGGGACCTATGGCTACACCTTC. Protein sequence: CASSPRTGTYGYTF.

The V and J genes are TRBV7-3 and TRBJ2-5; no firm D call. V lost 5 bases and J lost 5, with 12 bases in between. The germline gives CDR1 SGHTA, CDR2 FQGTGA. The CDR3 length is 13 residues. The CDR3: CASSAGRRETQYF. The CDR3 region has the DNA TGTGCCAGCAGCGCTGGTAGGCGGGAGACCCAGTACTTC.

As to this clone: Other DNA sequences within the sample encode an identical CDR3. The chain uses TRBV5-4 and TRBJ2-3; 7 bases agree with TRBD2. The CDR3 is made up of 14 amino acids. V trimming: 7 bases; J trimming: 1 base; junction bases outside the gene matches: 6. In germline, CDR1 is SGHNT, CDR2 YYREEE (reference sequence). CDR3 bases: TGTGCCAGCTCCCTGGCGGGGGGCACAGATACGCAGTATTTT. Residues: CASSLAGGTDTQYF. The entire variable domain, with the rest obtained from reference TRBV5-4 and TRBJ2-3, is as follows: ETGVTQSPTHLIKTRGQQVTLRCSSQSGHNTVSWYQQALGQGPQFIFQYYREEENGRGNFPPRFSGLQFPNYSSELNVNALELDDSALYLCASSLAGGTDTQYFGPGTRLTVL.

The V and J genes are TRBV2 and TRBJ2-7; possible D gene TRBD2, 6 bases. In germline, CDR1 is SNHLY, CDR2 FYNNEI. The CDR3 is 16 residues long. Between the trimmed V and J ends, which lost 2 bases and 5 bases, there was a span of 19 bases. As DNA, the CDR3 is TGTGCCAGCAGTGAAATGGAGGGTCTAGGGACCAACGAGCAGTACTTC. The encoded protein is CASSEMEGLGTNEQYF.

The genes are TRBV5-1 and TRBJ2-1; 7 bases agree with TRBD1. The germline V gene has CDR1 SGHRS and CDR2 YFSETQ. This CDR3 is built from 15 residues. V shed 2 bases, J shed 3 bases, and the junction held 5 bases outside the gene matches. CDR3 bases: TGCGCCAGCAGCTTTGAAGGGGGCCTCTACAATGAGCAGTTCTTC. It encodes CASSFEGGLYNEQFF.

The J gene is TRBJ1-1, the V gene TRBV5-1; 9 bases are a match to TRBD1. The CDR3 runs to 17 residues. V dropped 3 bases and J dropped 5; count of bases not matched to a gene: 14. Germline values: CDR1 SGHRS, CDR2 YFSETQ. The CDR3 loop is CASSSRPGTGFRTEAFF. CDR3 in DNA: TGCGCCAGCAGCTCACGTCCCGGGACAGGGTTCCGGACTGAAGCTTTCTTT.

The chain is built from TRBV11-2 and TRBJ2-7; D uncertain. V lost 5 bases, J lost 2 bases, and 7 bases lay in between. CDR1 is SGHAT, CDR2 FQNNGV, per germline. This CDR3 spans 12 amino acids. This CDR3 reads CASSPGTYEQYF. The CDR3 DNA sequence: TGTGCCAGCAGCCCTGGCACCTACGAGCAGTACTTC.

This clone showed up just once. CDR3 protein: CASSYDRARGYTF. The CDR3 nucleotides are TGTGCCAGCAGCTATGACAGGGCACGGGGCTACACCTTC. V and J are TRBV5-4 and TRBJ1-2; 7 bases fit TRBD1. V was pared by 3 bases and J by 8 bases, with 7 bases of the junction left unmatched. Germline V gives CDR1 SGHNT, CDR2 YYREEE (reference sequence). This CDR3 comprises 13 residues.